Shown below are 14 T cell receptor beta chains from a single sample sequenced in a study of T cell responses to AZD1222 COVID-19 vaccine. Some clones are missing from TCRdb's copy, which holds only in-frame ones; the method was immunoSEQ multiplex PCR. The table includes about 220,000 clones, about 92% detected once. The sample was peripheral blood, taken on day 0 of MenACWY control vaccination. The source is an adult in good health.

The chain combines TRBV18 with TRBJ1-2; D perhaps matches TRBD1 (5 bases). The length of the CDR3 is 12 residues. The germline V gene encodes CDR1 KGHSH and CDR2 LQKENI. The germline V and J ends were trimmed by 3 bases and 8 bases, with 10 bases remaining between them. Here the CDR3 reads CASSPQGVGYTF. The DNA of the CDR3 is TGTGCCAGCTCACCTCAAGGGGTAGGCTACACCTTC.

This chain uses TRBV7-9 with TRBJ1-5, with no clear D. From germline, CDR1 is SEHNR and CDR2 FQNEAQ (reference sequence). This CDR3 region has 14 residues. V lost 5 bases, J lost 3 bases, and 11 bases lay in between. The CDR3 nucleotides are TGTGCCAGCAGCACCTGGGAATCCAATCAGCCCCAGCATTTT. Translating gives CASSTWESNQPQHF.

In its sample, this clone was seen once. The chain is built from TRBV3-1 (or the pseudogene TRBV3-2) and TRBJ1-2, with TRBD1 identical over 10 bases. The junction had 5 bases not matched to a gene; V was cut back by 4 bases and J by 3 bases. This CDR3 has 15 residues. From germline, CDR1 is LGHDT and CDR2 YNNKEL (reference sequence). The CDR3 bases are TGTGCCAGCAGCCCTGGGACAGGGGTGTACTATGGCTACACCTTC. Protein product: CASSPGTGVYYGYTF.

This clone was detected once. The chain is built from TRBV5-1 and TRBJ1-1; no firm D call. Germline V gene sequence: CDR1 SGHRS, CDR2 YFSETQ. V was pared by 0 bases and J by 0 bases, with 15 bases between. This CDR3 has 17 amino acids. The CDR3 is CASSLARQKRMNTEAFF. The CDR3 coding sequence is TGCGCCAGCAGCTTGGCTCGGCAGAAAAGAATGAACACTGAAGCTTTCTTT.

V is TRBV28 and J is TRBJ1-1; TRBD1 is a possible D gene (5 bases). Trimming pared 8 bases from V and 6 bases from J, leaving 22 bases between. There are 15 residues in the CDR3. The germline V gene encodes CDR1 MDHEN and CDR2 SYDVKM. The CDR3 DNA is TGTGCCAGCGTACTGCCCCAGGGCCCGTCGTCTGAAGCTTTCTTT. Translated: CASVLPQGPSSEAFF.

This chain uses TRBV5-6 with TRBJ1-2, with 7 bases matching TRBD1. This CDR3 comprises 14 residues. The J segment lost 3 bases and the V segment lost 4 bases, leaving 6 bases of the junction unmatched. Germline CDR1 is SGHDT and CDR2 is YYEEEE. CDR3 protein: CASSLGTVYYGYTF. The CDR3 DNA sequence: TGTGCCAGCAGCCTCGGGACAGTTTACTATGGCTACACCTTC.

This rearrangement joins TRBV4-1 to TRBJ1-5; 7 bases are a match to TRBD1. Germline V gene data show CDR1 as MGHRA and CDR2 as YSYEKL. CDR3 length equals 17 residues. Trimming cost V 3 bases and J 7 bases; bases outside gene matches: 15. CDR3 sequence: CASSHRGTAGGKQPQHF. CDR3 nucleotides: TGCGCCAGCAGCCATAGAGGCACGGCAGGGGGAAAACAGCCCCAGCATTTT.

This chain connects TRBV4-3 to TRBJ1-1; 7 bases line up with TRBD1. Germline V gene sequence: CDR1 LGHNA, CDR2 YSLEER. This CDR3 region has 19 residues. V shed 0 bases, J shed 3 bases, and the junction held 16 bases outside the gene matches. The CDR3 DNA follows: TGCGCCAGCAGCCAAGATTGGACAGGTCTGGCGTTTTTGGACACTGAAGCTTTCTTT. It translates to CASSQDWTGLAFLDTEAFF.

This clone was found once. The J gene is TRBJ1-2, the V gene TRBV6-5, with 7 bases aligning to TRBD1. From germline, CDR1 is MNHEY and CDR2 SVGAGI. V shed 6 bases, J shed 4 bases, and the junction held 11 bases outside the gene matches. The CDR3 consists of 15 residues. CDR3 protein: CASSPRGQIIYGYTF. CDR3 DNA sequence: TGTGCCAGCAGCCCCCGGGGACAGATAATCTATGGCTACACCTTC.

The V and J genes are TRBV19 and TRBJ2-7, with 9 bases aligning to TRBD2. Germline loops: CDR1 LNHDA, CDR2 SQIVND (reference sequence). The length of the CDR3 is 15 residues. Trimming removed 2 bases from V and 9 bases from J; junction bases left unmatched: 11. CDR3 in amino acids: CASSIPGSGGPPQYF. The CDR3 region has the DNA TGTGCCAGTAGTATACCCGGTAGCGGGGGCCCGCCGCAGTACTTC. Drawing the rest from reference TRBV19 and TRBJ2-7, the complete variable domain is DGGITQSPKYLFRKEGQNVTLSCEQNLNHDAMYWYRQDPGQGLRLIYYSQIVNDFQKGDIAEGYSVSREKKESFPLTVTSAQKNPTAFYLCASSIPGSGGPPQYFGPGTRLTVT.

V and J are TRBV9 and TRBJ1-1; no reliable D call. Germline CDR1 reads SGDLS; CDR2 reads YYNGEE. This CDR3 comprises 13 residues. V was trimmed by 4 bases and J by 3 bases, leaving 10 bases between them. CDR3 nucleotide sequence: TGTGCCAGCAGCCTAGACCAAGACACTGAAGCTTTCTTT. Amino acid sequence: CASSLDQDTEAFF.

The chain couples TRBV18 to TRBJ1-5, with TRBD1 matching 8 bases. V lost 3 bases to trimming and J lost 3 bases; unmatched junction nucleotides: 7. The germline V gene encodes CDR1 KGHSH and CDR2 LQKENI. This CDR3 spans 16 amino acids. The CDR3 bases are TGTGCCAGCTCACCCGGTACAGGGGGGAACAATCAGCCCCAGCATTTT. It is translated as CASSPGTGGNNQPQHF.

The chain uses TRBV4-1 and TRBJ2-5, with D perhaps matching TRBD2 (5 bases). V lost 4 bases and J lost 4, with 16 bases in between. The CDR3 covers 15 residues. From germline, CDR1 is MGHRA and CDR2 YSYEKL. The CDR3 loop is CASSLPASGSETQYF. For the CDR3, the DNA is TGCGCCAGCAGCCTACCAGCGTCGGGGTCAGAGACCCAGTACTTC.

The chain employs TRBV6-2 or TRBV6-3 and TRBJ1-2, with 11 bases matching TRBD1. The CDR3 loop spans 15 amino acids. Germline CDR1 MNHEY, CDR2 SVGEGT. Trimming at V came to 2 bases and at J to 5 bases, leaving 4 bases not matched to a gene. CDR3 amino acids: CASSYGQGARYGYTF. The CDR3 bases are TGTGCCAGCAGTTACGGACAGGGGGCCCGTTATGGCTACACCTTC.